Listed below are T cell receptor beta chains from one sample, sequenced in a study of long-term antiretroviral therapy in people with HIV. Measured with immunoSEQ multiplex PCR; TCRdb has only the in-frame clones, and not every one. This table has around 20,000 clones, 81% appearing once. The sample here was unsorted PBMCs, taken 0.1 years before starting antiretroviral therapy. These receptors were obtained from a man in his forties or fifties with HIV. CDR3s include the opening cysteine and the closing phenylalanine or tryptophan. A D gene is named only where the DNA matches it firmly. Clone size appears in some rows only: once, few, many, or a class for an expanded clone.

V gene: TRBV11-2
D gene: NA
clone size: NA
J gene: TRBJ2-5
CDR3 protein: CASGLRLGEETQYF
CDR3 DNA: TGTGCCAGTGGACTGAGGTTGGGGGAAGAGACCCAGTACTTC

V gene: TRBV14
D gene: NA
clone size: once
J gene: TRBJ2-3
CDR3 protein: CASSHDWERDTQYF
CDR3 DNA: TGTGCCAGCAGCCACGATTGGGAGAGAGATACGCAGTATTTT

V gene: TRBV15
D gene: NA
clone size: NA
J gene: TRBJ1-6
CDR3 protein: CATSRGQPNNSPLHF
CDR3 DNA: TGTGCCACCAGCAGAGGACAGCCAAATAATTCACCCCTCCACTTT

V gene: TRBV18
D gene: NA
clone size: NA
J gene: TRBJ2-1
CDR3 protein: CASSPPGQQFF
CDR3 DNA: TGTGCCAGCTCACCACCGGGACAGCAGTTCTTC

V gene: TRBV29-1
D gene: NA
clone size: NA
J gene: TRBJ1-3
CDR3 protein: CSVGALGGNTIYF
CDR3 DNA: TGCAGCGTTGGAGCCCTGGGGGGAAACACCATATATTTT

V gene: TRBV28
D gene: NA
clone size: once
J gene: TRBJ1-5
CDR3 protein: CASSSYHNGNQPQHF
CDR3 DNA: TGTGCCAGCAGTTCGTACCATAACGGCAATCAGCCCCAGCATTTT

V gene: TRBV21-1
D gene: NA
clone size: few
J gene: TRBJ1-6
CDR3 protein: CASSKGEGGAGSYNSPLHF
CDR3 DNA: TGTGCCAGCAGCAAAGGTGAAGGGGGCGCGGGCTCCTATAATTCACCCCTCCACTTT

V gene: TRBV6-5
D gene: NA
clone size: once
J gene: TRBJ2-7
CDR3 protein: CASSYKPGPYEQYF
CDR3 DNA: TGTGCCAGCAGTTACAAGCCGGGTCCATACGAGCAGTACTTC

V gene: TRBV7-3
D gene: NA
clone size: once
J gene: TRBJ2-6
CDR3 protein: CASSLGRASGANVLTF
CDR3 DNA: TGTGCCAGCAGCTTAGGGCGGGCCTCTGGGGCCAACGTCCTGACTTTC

V gene: TRBV2
D gene: NA
clone size: NA
J gene: TRBJ1-1
CDR3 protein: CASSEFRGWGTEAFF
CDR3 DNA: TGTGCCAGCAGTGAATTTAGGGGGTGGGGCACTGAAGCTTTCTTT

V gene: TRBV7-9
D gene: NA
clone size: NA
J gene: TRBJ2-7
CDR3 protein: CASSHSGTQTYEQYF
CDR3 DNA: TGTGCCAGCAGTCACTCCGGGACCCAAACCTACGAGCAGTACTTC

V gene: TRBV9
D gene: NA
clone size: NA
J gene: TRBJ2-7
CDR3 protein: CASSGRDYEQYF
CDR3 DNA: TGTGCCAGCAGCGGCCGGGACTACGAGCAGTACTTC

V gene: TRBV13
D gene: NA
clone size: NA
J gene: TRBJ2-7
CDR3 protein: CASSIRDRYEQYF
CDR3 DNA: TGTGCCAGCAGCATAAGGGACCGCTACGAGCAGTACTTC

V gene: TRBV2
D gene: NA
clone size: NA
J gene: TRBJ1-4
CDR3 protein: CASSTRQATNEKLFF
CDR3 DNA: TGTGCCAGCAGTACCCGACAGGCAACTAATGAAAAACTGTTTTTT

V gene: TRBV6-5
D gene: NA
clone size: NA
J gene: TRBJ1-3
CDR3 protein: CASSYQGYSGNTIYF
CDR3 DNA: TGTGCCAGCAGTTACCAGGGCTACTCTGGAAACACCATATATTTT

V gene: TRBV28
D gene: NA
clone size: NA
J gene: TRBJ1-4
CDR3 protein: CASSSRGGPNEKLFF
CDR3 DNA: TGTGCCAGCAGTTCCCGGGGGGGCCCCAATGAAAAACTGTTTTTT

V gene: TRBV4-1
D gene: TRBD2
clone size: NA
J gene: TRBJ2-5
CDR3 protein: CASRRREGRQETQYF
CDR3 DNA: TGCGCCAGCAGGCGGCGGGAGGGCCGACAAGAGACCCAGTACTTC

V gene: TRBV7-6
D gene: NA
clone size: NA
J gene: TRBJ2-3
CDR3 protein: CASSLFGRTITDTQYF
CDR3 DNA: TGTGCCAGCAGCTTATTTGGTAGGACTATCACAGATACGCAGTATTTT

V gene: TRBV11-2
D gene: NA
clone size: NA
J gene: TRBJ1-2
CDR3 protein: CASSTLAGTYGYTF
CDR3 DNA: TGTGCCAGCAGCACCCTGGCAGGGACCTATGGCTACACCTTC

V gene: TRBV4-3
D gene: NA
clone size: NA
J gene: TRBJ2-5
CDR3 protein: CASSGLEETQYF
CDR3 DNA: TGCGCCAGCAGCGGTCTGGAAGAGACCCAGTACTTC

V gene: TRBV2
D gene: NA
clone size: NA
J gene: TRBJ1-6
CDR3 protein: CASRIGRPNSPLHF
CDR3 DNA: TGTGCCAGCAGAATTGGACGGCCAAATTCACCCCTCCACTTT

V gene: TRBV9
D gene: TRBD2
clone size: NA
J gene: TRBJ2-3
CDR3 protein: CASSLREGWDTQYF
CDR3 DNA: TGTGCCAGCAGCCTTCGGGAGGGATGGGATACGCAGTATTTT

V gene: TRBV5-6
D gene: TRBD1
clone size: NA
J gene: TRBJ2-3
CDR3 protein: CASSRTGAADTQYF
CDR3 DNA: TGTGCCAGCAGTCGGACAGGAGCCGCGGATACGCAGTATTTT

V gene: TRBV30
D gene: TRBD2
clone size: few
J gene: TRBJ2-2
CDR3 protein: CAWSVPGLANTGELFF
CDR3 DNA: TGTGCCTGGAGTGTACCGGGACTAGCGAATACCGGGGAGCTGTTTTTT

V gene: TRBV7-2
D gene: NA
clone size: NA
J gene: TRBJ2-7
CDR3 protein: CASTLKDSHYYEQYF
CDR3 DNA: TGTGCCAGCACCCTCAAAGACAGCCACTACTACGAGCAGTACTTC

V gene: TRBV11-3
D gene: TRBD1
clone size: NA
J gene: TRBJ2-1
CDR3 protein: CASSLTATGSSNEQFF
CDR3 DNA: TGTGCCAGCAGCTTAACGGCGACAGGGAGTAGCAATGAGCAGTTCTTC

V gene: TRBV4-1
D gene: NA
clone size: NA
J gene: TRBJ1-1
CDR3 protein: CASSPQGTEAFF
CDR3 DNA: TGCGCCAGCAGCCCCCAAGGAACTGAAGCTTTCTTT

V gene: TRBV6-4
D gene: TRBD2
clone size: NA
J gene: TRBJ2-1
CDR3 protein: CASSDQTSGSYNEQFF
CDR3 DNA: TGTGCCAGCAGTGACCAGACTAGCGGGAGTTACAATGAGCAGTTCTTC